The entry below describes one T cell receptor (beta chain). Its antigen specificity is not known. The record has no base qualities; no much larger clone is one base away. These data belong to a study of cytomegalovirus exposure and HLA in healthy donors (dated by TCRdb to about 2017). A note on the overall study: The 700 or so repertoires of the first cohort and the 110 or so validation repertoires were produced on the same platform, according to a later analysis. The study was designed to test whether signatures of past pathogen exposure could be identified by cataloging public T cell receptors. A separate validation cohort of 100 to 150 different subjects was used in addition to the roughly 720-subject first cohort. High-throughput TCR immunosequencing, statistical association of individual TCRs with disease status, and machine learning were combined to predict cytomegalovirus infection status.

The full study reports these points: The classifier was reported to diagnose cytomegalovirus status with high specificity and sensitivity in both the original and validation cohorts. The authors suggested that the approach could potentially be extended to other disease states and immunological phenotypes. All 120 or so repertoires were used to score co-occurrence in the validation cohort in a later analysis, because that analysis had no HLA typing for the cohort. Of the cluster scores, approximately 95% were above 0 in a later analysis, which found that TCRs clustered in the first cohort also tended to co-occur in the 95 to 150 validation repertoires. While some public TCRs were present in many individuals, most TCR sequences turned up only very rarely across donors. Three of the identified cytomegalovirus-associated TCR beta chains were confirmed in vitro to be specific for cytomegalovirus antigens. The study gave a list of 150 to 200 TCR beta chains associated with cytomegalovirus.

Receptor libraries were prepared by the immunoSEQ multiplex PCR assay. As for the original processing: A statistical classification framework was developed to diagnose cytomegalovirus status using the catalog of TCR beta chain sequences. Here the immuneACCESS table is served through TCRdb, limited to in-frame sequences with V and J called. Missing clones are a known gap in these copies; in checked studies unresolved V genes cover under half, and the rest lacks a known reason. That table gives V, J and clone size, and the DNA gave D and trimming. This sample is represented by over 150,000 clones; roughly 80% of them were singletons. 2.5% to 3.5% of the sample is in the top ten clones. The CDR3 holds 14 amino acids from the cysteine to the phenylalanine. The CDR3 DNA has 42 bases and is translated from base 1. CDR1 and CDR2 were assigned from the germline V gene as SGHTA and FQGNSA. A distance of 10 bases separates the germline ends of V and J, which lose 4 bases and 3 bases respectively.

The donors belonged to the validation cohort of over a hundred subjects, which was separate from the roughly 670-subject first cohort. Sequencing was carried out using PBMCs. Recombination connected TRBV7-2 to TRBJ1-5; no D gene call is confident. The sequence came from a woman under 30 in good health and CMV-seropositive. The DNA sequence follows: TGTGCCAGCAGCTCCCGCTACCTCAATCAGCCCCAGCATTTT. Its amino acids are CASSSRYLNQPQHF.